Each of the 30 T cell receptor beta chains below was sequenced from the same sample in a study of shared clonotypes between healthy human individuals. Assay used: immunoSEQ multiplex PCR; TCRdb lists only in-frame clones, some missing. The data show 450,000 to 500,000 clones, 81% seen once. Sequencing input: PBMCs. The source is a woman in her forties in good health. Some clones in this sample may be carry-over from other donors' samples.

This sequence joins TRBV27 and TRBJ2-7; D call uncertain. This CDR3 is built from 14 residues. V was pared by 0 bases and J by 3 bases, with 9 bases between. In germline, CDR1 is MNHEY, CDR2 SMNVEV (reference sequence). The CDR3 DNA follows: TGTGCCAGCAGTTTATCGGGAAAGGGCTACGAGCAGTACTTC. Translated: CASSLSGKGYEQYF.

This chain joins TRBV6-5 and TRBJ1-2, with D perhaps matching TRBD1 (6 bases). The CDR3 is made up of 13 amino acids. Germline V gene lookup returns CDR1 MNHEY and CDR2 SVGAGI. The V end was cut by 3 bases, the J end by 5 bases, with 10 bases between. The CDR3 sequence: CASSYRGEYGYTF. The CDR3 DNA follows: TGTGCCAGCAGTTATAGGGGGGAGTATGGCTACACCTTC.

To note about this clone: A far bigger clonotype differs at one base, so this is likely a read error. In the same sample, other DNA sequences code for this CDR3. The chain links TRBV2 to TRBJ1-1, with D tentatively TRBD1 (5 bases). With 4 bases removed from V and 4 bases from J, the gap between germline ends came to 7 bases. CDR1 and CDR2 from the germline V gene are SNHLY and FYNNEI. The CDR3 loop spans 12 amino acids. The DNA of the CDR3 is TGTGCCAGCAGTGGGGGGGGCACTGAAGCTTTCTTT. As protein: CASSGGGTEAFF.

This chain's CDR3 is CASSGGSALSYEQYF. The DNA of the CDR3 is TGTGCCAGCAGTGGGGGTAGCGCGTTATCCTACGAGCAGTACTTC. V usage is TRBV6-1 and J usage is TRBJ2-7; D might be TRBD2 (5 bases). Germline CDR1 is MNHNS and CDR2 is SASEGT. V dropped 4 bases and J dropped 1 base, with 14 bases sitting between them. The CDR3 totals 15 residues.

The CDR3 coding sequence is TGTGCCAGCAGCCCACGACTACAGGGGGCGGGAGATTCAGGCTACACCTTC. It yields the protein CASSPRLQGAGDSGYTF. The V call is TRBV27, the J call TRBJ1-2; 9 nucleotides line up with TRBD1. With V trimmed by 6 bases and J by 8 bases, 19 bases remained unmatched. Germline CDR1 is MNHEY and CDR2 is SMNVEV (reference sequence). This CDR3 comprises 17 residues.

The table lists this clone with a few counts. The rearrangement joins TRBV7-3 to TRBJ2-7; a possible D gene is TRBD2 (6 bases). The CDR3 is 13 residues long. CDR1 and CDR2 (germline): SGHTA, FQGTGA. The V and J ends lost 6 bases and 2 bases respectively, with 11 bases between them. CDR3: CASRGTSTYEQYF. In DNA, the CDR3 is TGTGCCAGCAGAGGGACTTCGACCTACGAGCAGTACTTC.

This clone was picked up a small number of times. The chain carries TRBV11-3 and TRBJ2-2; TRBD1 is a possible D gene (5 bases). CDR1 is SGHNT and CDR2 is YENEEA in the germline V gene. Trimming cost V 5 bases and J 2 bases, with 12 bases left between them. This CDR3 has 15 amino acids. DNA of the CDR3: TGTGCCAGCAGCCAGGGCAACTCAAACACCGGGGAGCTGTTTTTT. Residues: CASSQGNSNTGELFF.

The rearrangement uses TRBV19 and TRBJ1-5; D unresolved. Trimming removed 3 bases at V and 3 bases at J, with 15 bases between. The germline V gene has CDR1 LNHDA and CDR2 SQIVND (reference sequence). CDR3 size: 16 residues. The CDR3, as DNA: TGTGCCAGTAGTATCGGCCCCGGGAAGGTCAATCAGCCCCAGCATTTT. Translated: CASSIGPGKVNQPQHF.

The genes are TRBV28 and TRBJ1-1; TRBD1 agrees at 8 bases. J was trimmed by 7 bases and V by 3 bases; bases with no gene match: 10. CDR3 size: 15 residues. The V gene's germline CDR1 is MDHEN and CDR2 SYDVKM. The CDR3 is CASSLEQGVKSEAFF. The CDR3 DNA reads TGTGCCAGCAGTTTGGAACAGGGGGTAAAGAGTGAAGCTTTCTTT.

The rearrangement links TRBV15 to TRBJ2-7; 7 nucleotides align to TRBD1. V trimming: 5 bases; J trimming: 1 base; junction bases outside the gene matches: 11. Germline CDR1 is LNHNV and CDR2 is YYDKDF (reference sequence). The CDR3 consists of 16 residues. The CDR3 DNA is TGTGCCACCAGCGAACCGCCCGGGACAGCTTCCTACGAGCAGTACTTC. This codes for CATSEPPGTASYEQYF.

This clone was seen a handful of times. The rearrangement uses TRBV9 and TRBJ2-7, with TRBD1 matching over 9 bases. The CDR3 length is 14 residues. Per germline, CDR1 SGDLS and CDR2 YYNGEE. With 1 base clipped from V and 3 bases from J, the junction kept 2 bases outside the gene matches. CDR3: CASSVQGQGYEQYF. In DNA form, the CDR3 reads TGTGCCAGCAGCGTACAGGGACAGGGCTACGAGCAGTACTTC.

V and J are TRBV4-1 and TRBJ2-1; D possibly matches TRBD1 or TRBD2 (5 bases each). This CDR3 spans 17 amino acids. V gave up 3 bases and J gave up 0 bases, with 15 bases separating them. CDR1 and CDR2 from the germline V gene are MGHRA and YSYEKL. The CDR3 loop is CASSQRPGTPSYNEQFF. CDR3 DNA: TGCGCCAGCAGCCAGAGACCCGGGACCCCCTCCTACAATGAGCAGTTCTTC.

This chain joins TRBV7-8 and TRBJ2-7, with D maybe TRBD2 (6 bases). This CDR3 spans 14 amino acids. V lost 3 bases and J 2 bases, leaving 11 bases between the germline ends. Germline loops: CDR1 SGHVS, CDR2 FQNEAQ. The CDR3 region is CASSFLSGTYEQYF. DNA of the CDR3: TGTGCCAGCAGCTTCCTTAGCGGAACCTACGAGCAGTACTTC.

On this clone itself: This may be a read error: a much more frequent sequence differs by one nucleotide. Other DNA sequences in the same sample also yield this CDR3. The J gene is TRBJ2-7, the V gene TRBV9; 8 bases are shared with TRBD2. Germline V gene data show CDR1 as SGDLS and CDR2 as YYNGEE. The CDR3 consists of 15 residues. For the CDR3, the DNA is TGCGCCAGCAGCCCAAGCGGGAGTTACTCCTACGAGCAGTACTTC. It encodes CASSPSGSYSYEQYF.

This chain joins TRBV5-1 and TRBJ2-1, with TRBD2 matching over 14 bases. The germline V gene has CDR1 SGHRS and CDR2 YFSETQ. The trim removed 4 bases at V and 8 bases at J, leaving 5 bases unmatched. The CDR3 runs to 15 residues. CDR3 residues: CASSPGLAGEDEQFF. The CDR3 DNA follows: TGCGCCAGCAGCCCGGGACTAGCGGGAGAAGATGAGCAGTTCTTC.

The V and J genes are TRBV5-8 and TRBJ2-7; 8 bases are a match to TRBD1. This CDR3 spans 15 amino acids. Looked up from germline, CDR1 is SGHTS and CDR2 is YDEGEE. The J segment lost 3 bases and the V segment lost 7 bases, leaving 12 bases of the junction unmatched. Here the CDR3 reads CASPPSRDRNYEQYF. The CDR3 DNA reads TGTGCCAGCCCACCTTCGCGGGACAGGAACTACGAGCAGTACTTC.

With regard to this clone: The CDR3 does not end in the conserved phenylalanine or tryptophan, so this is likely a read error. J is TRBJ2-7 and V is TRBV4-1; 7 nucleotides agree with TRBD2. This CDR3 has 17 amino acids. Germline CDR1 and CDR2: MGHRA and YSYEKL. The J segment lost 1 base and the V segment lost 4 bases, leaving 13 bases of the junction unmatched. CDR3 sequence (DNA): TGCGCCAGCAGCCTAATTACCGGGACTACCCCTTCCTACGAGCAGTACCTC. It is translated as CASSLITGTTPSYEQYL.

V and J are TRBV9 and TRBJ2-7, with a possible D match to TRBD2 (5 bases). This CDR3 contains 13 residues. Per the germline V gene, CDR1 is SGDLS and CDR2 is YYNGEE. The V gene lost 0 bases and the J gene lost 6 bases, with 10 bases spanning the gap. The CDR3 nucleotides are TGTGCCAGCAGCGTAGAGAGGGAAACCGAGCAGTACTTC. Residues: CASSVERETEQYF.

The chain couples TRBV9 to TRBJ2-2; 11 nucleotides agree with TRBD2. The CDR3 contains 17 residues. The V segment lost 0 bases and the J segment 5 bases; nucleotides outside the gene matches: 6. Germline CDR1 reads SGDLS; CDR2 reads YYNGEE. CDR3 DNA: TGTGCCAGCAGCGTAGGGGGGACTAGCGGACAAACCGGGGAGCTGTTTTTT. This codes for CASSVGGTSGQTGELFF.

In nucleotides, the CDR3 is TGTGCCAGCAGTGGGGGAGCGGAGGCCCACAATGAGCAGTTCTTC. It specifies CASSGGAEAHNEQFF. The V and J genes are TRBV6-4 and TRBJ2-1; a possible D gene is TRBD2 (5 bases). This CDR3 contains 15 residues. CDR1 MRHNA and CDR2 SNTAGT come from the germline V gene. Between the trimmed V and J ends, which lost 4 bases and 5 bases, there was a span of 15 bases.

The chain uses TRBV30 and TRBJ2-2; D gene uncertain. The germline gives CDR1 GTSNPN, CDR2 SVGIG (reference sequence). The germline V and J ends were trimmed by 1 base and 6 bases, with 9 bases remaining between them. The CDR3 is 13 amino acids. CDR3 bases: TGTGCCTGGAGTGCGCATGGGCCCGGGGAGCTGTTTTTT. Encoded protein: CAWSAHGPGELFF.

This clone has only one observation. The rearrangement joins TRBV7-9 to TRBJ1-1; D perhaps matches TRBD1 (6 bases). The CDR3 totals 13 residues. With 5 bases removed from V and 1 base from J, the gap between germline ends came to 8 bases. Germline-derived CDR1 and CDR2 are SEHNR and FQNEAQ (reference sequence). CDR3 loop: CASSRQENTEAFF. Written as DNA, the CDR3 is TGTGCCAGCAGCCGACAGGAGAACACTGAAGCTTTCTTT. Based on the CDR3 plus reference TRBV7-9 and TRBJ1-1, the full variable domain is DTGVSQNPRHKITKRGQNVTFRCDPISEHNRLYWYRQTLGQGPEFLTYFQNEAQLEKSRLLSDRFSAERPKGSFSTLEIQRTEQGDSAMYLCASSRQENTEAFFGQGTRLTVV.

The chain employs TRBV28 and TRBJ2-7, with 8 nucleotides matching TRBD1. Trimming cost V 3 bases and J 5 bases; bases outside gene matches: 9. CDR1 is MDHEN and CDR2 is SYDVKM in the germline V gene. The CDR3 extends over 15 amino acids. The CDR3 coding sequence is TGTGCCAGCAGTTTCAGTCGGACAGGGTCCCACGAGCAGTACTTC. The encoded protein is CASSFSRTGSHEQYF.

A note on this clone: This clone may be a read error of a much larger clone one base away. The rearrangement uses TRBV28 and TRBJ1-6; 12 bases match TRBD1. Germline V gives CDR1 MDHEN, CDR2 SYDVKM. The length of the CDR3 is 15 residues. CDR3 amino acids: CASSSGQGARSPPHF. The CDR3, as DNA: TGTGCCAGCAGTTCGGGACAGGGGGCAAGGTCACCCCCCCACTTT.

The chain recombines TRBV27 with TRBJ2-1; 11 positions match TRBD1. Germline assignment: CDR1 MNHEY and CDR2 SMNVEV (reference sequence). The CDR3 loop spans 14 amino acids. V trimming: 5 bases; J trimming: 10 bases; junction bases outside the gene matches: 7. The DNA for the CDR3 is TGTGCCAGCAGTCCGGGACAGGGGGAAAGCGAGCAGTTCTTC. Translated, it gives CASSPGQGESEQFF.

A remark on this clone: Possible read error: a much larger clone is one base away. The chain joins TRBV7-3 to TRBJ2-1, with 9 bases matching TRBD2. The CDR3 consists of 15 residues. V shed 5 bases and J 0 bases; nucleotides not matched to a gene: 2. Per germline, CDR1 SGHTA and CDR2 FQGTGA. The DNA for the CDR3 is TGTGCCAGCAGCCTTAGCGGGGGCTCCTACAATGAGCAGTTCTTC. Amino acid sequence: CASSLSGGSYNEQFF.

This clone was found once. The rearrangement joins TRBV19 to TRBJ2-5; 7 bases match TRBD1. Germline V gene data show CDR1 as LNHDA and CDR2 as SQIVND (reference sequence). V dropped 6 bases and J dropped 5; count of bases not matched to a gene: 3. The CDR3 is made up of 12 amino acids. The CDR3 loop reads CASRGGAETQYF. The DNA for the CDR3 is TGTGCCAGTAGAGGGGGCGCGGAGACCCAGTACTTC.

This clone was observed a few times. This sequence is one base from a far larger clone and is likely a read error. In the same sample, other DNA sequences code for this CDR3. The gene calls are TRBV5-5 and TRBJ2-7, with D unclear. CDR3 length equals 12 residues. The V and J ends lost 4 bases and 7 bases respectively, with 12 bases between them. CDR1 SGHKS and CDR2 YYEKEE come from the germline V gene (reference sequence). Here the CDR3 reads CASSRHEGEQYF. The CDR3 DNA reads TGTGCCAGCAGCAGACATGAAGGGGAGCAGTACTTC.

The chain links TRBV2 to TRBJ2-5; possibly TRBD2 for D (5 bases). With the DNA end fitting TRBJ2-7 better, the J assignment may be wrong. Per the germline V gene, CDR1 is SNHLY and CDR2 is FYNNEI. This CDR3 has 14 residues. CDR3 sequence reads: CASSEIRGWYEQYF. In nucleotides, the CDR3 is TGTGCCAGCAGTGAAATCCGGGGTTGGTACGAGCAGTACTTC.

This sequence joins TRBV11-3 and TRBJ2-7; TRBD1 aligns across 7 bases. The V and J ends lost 1 base and 6 bases, in that order; junction bases with no gene match: 0. Per germline, CDR1 SGHNT and CDR2 YENEEA. The CDR3 consists of 12 residues. Here the CDR3 reads CASSLGQGEQYF. CDR3 nucleotide sequence: TGTGCCAGCAGCTTAGGACAGGGCGAGCAGTACTTC. The full variable domain, its missing parts supplied by reference TRBV11-3 and TRBJ2-7, is EAGVVQSPRYKIIEKKQPVAFWCNPISGHNTLYWYLQNLGQGPELLIRYENEEAVDDSQLPKDRFSAERLKGVDSTLKIQPAELGDSAVYLCASSLGQGEQYFGPGTRLTVT.